Listed below are T cell receptor beta chains from one sample, sequenced in a study of shared clonotypes between healthy human individuals. Produced via immunoSEQ multiplex PCR; TCRdb's table is partial and in-frame only. There are some 790,000 clones in the sample; over 60% occur only once, and more than 1.5% lies in the top ten. The sample comprised memory CD4+ T cells sorted from blood. The receptors were sampled from a woman in her 30s in good health. CDR3s include the opening cysteine and the closing phenylalanine or tryptophan. D genes are given only for firm matches. Some rows have no size entry. The others give once, few or many, or a class for an expanded clone.

size	D	V	J	CDR3	DNA
few	-	TRBV9	TRBJ1-1	CASSVQVNTEAFF	TGTGCCAGCAGCGTCCAGGTGAACACTGAAGCTTTCTTT
-	-	TRBV7-3	TRBJ2-3	CASSEMGGTDTQYF	TGTGCCAGCAGCGAGATGGGGGGCACAGATACGCAGTATTTT
-	-	TRBV18	TRBJ2-3	CASSPAPITDTQYF	TGTGCCAGCTCACCGGCTCCGATCACAGATACGCAGTATTTT
once	-	TRBV5-1	TRBJ1-4	CASRLGYGANEKLFF	TGCGCCAGCAGACTGGGGTACGGGGCTAATGAAAAACTGTTTTTT
-	TRBD1	TRBV19	TRBJ1-4	CASSARTGAVSEKLFF	TGTGCCAGTAGTGCCCGGACAGGCGCAGTGAGTGAAAAACTGTTTTTT
few	-	TRBV5-8	TRBJ2-3	CASSVDLARLRKDTQYF	TGTGCCAGCAGCGTAGACCTAGCGCGTCTCCGAAAAGATACGCAGTATTTT
-	-	TRBV19	TRBJ1-4	CASSSSTGGNEKLFF	TGTGCCAGTAGTTCCTCGACCGGGGGTAATGAAAAACTGTTTTTT
-	TRBD1	TRBV28	TRBJ2-5	CASSNPSTGGQETQYF	TGTGCCAGCAGTAACCCCTCTACAGGGGGTCAAGAGACCCAGTACTTC
-	-	TRBV19	TRBJ2-4	CASRDLGGLAKNIQYF	TGTGCCAGTAGGGACCTCGGCGGGCTAGCCAAAAACATTCAGTACTTC
-	-	TRBV7-9	TRBJ1-1	CASSAGVSIRTEAFF	TGTGCCAGCAGCGCGGGGGTATCGATCCGCACTGAAGCTTTCTTT
once	TRBD1	TRBV5-6	TRBJ1-5	CASSLLGQGEQPQHF	TGTGCCAGCAGCTTGCTCGGACAGGGGGAACAGCCCCAGCATTTT
-	-	TRBV6-6	TRBJ1-6	CASSPLNSPLHF	TGTGCCAGCAGTCCCCTAAATTCACCCCTCCACTTT
-	-	TRBV5-1	TRBJ2-2	CASRTGAGGELFF	TGCGCCAGCCGAACTGGCGCGGGCGGGGAGCTGTTTTTT
once	-	TRBV7-9	TRBJ2-6	CASTGEPWGANVLTF	TGTGCCAGCACGGGGGAGCCCTGGGGGGCCAACGTCCTGACTTTC
-	-	TRBV18	TRBJ2-7	CASSPSTVNEQYF	TGTGCCAGCTCACCCTCGACAGTCAACGAGCAGTACTTC
-	-	TRBV7-9	TRBJ2-5	CASSQQFQETQYF	TGTGCCAGCAGCCAACAGTTCCAAGAGACCCAGTACTTC
-	-	TRBV19	TRBJ2-7	CASSKTGSTYEQYF	TGTGCCAGTAGTAAAACCGGGAGTACCTACGAGCAGTACTTC
once	TRBD2	TRBV6-4	TRBJ2-1	CASSGLAGVPRDEQFF	TGTGCCAGCAGCGGACTAGCGGGAGTCCCTCGTGATGAGCAGTTCTTC
-	-	TRBV27	TRBJ2-1	CASWGQLSYNEQFF	TGTGCCAGCTGGGGCCAGCTATCCTACAATGAGCAGTTCTTC
-	-	TRBV6-5	TRBJ1-5	CASSRSGGNQPQHF	TGTGCCAGCAGCCGGTCGGGCGGCAATCAGCCCCAGCATTTT
-	-	TRBV7-2	TRBJ2-5	CASTPFTVETQYF	TGTGCCAGCACCCCCTTCACAGTGGAGACCCAGTACTTC
-	TRBD2	TRBV6-5	TRBJ2-1	CASSYSGTSGRNEQFF	TGTGCCAGCAGTTACTCAGGGACTAGCGGGAGAAATGAGCAGTTCTTC
-	-	TRBV10-3	TRBJ1-5	CAISESGGKGQPQHF	TGTGCCATCAGTGAGTCTGGGGGTAAGGGGCAGCCCCAGCATTTT
-	-	TRBV6-1	TRBJ1-2	CASSEVGTTNYGYTF	TGTGCCAGCAGTGAAGTGGGGACGACGAACTATGGCTACACCTTC
once	-	TRBV19	TRBJ2-7	CASRRTGRDEQYF	TGTGCCAGTAGGCGGACAGGGAGGGACGAGCAGTACTTC
-	-	TRBV5-4	TRBJ2-3	CASSLGPGRGQTDTQYF	TGTGCCAGCAGCTTGGGTCCAGGGCGGGGCCAGACAGATACGCAGTATTTT
-	-	TRBV5-4	TRBJ1-1	CASSFQGSTEAFF	TGTGCCAGCAGCTTTCAGGGGAGCACTGAAGCTTTCTTT
-	TRBD1	TRBV28	TRBJ2-3	CASSSTGETDTQYF	TGTGCCAGCAGTTCGACAGGGGAGACAGATACGCAGTATTTT